This TCR beta chain was found in a study of blood T cell repertoires in COVID-19. Study-level background: Both acute and convalescent COVID-19 samples were obtained from the United States, Italy and Spain. The cDNA or gDNA used as material had been derived from T cells, B-cell-depleted T cells, or PBMCs.

Deletions cut 1 base from V and 5 bases from J, with 11 bases between. The CDR3 is 14 residues long. Germline CDR1 MNHNS, CDR2 SASEGT. As processed by the authors: Scientists estimated how many nucleated cells there were by amplifying reference gene primers. Clones were sequenced by immunoSEQ multiplex PCR, and TCRdb holds only the in-frame ones, with some missing. That table gives V, J and clone size, and the DNA gave D and trimming. The sample holds 300,000 to 400,000 clones; over 80% are singletons and the top ten take roughly 8.9%. Patients from Seattle were sampled longitudinally, starting during active infection.

The sequence came from a man aged 25 to 45 with COVID-19, enrolled during active disease. The sample comprised peripheral blood. The chain carries TRBV6-1 and TRBJ1-1; D not certain. In DNA form, the CDR3 reads TGTGCCAGCAGTGAAGGGATGAGGAGAACTGAAGCTTTCTTT. Its protein is CASSEGMRRTEAFF.